Given below is one TCR beta chain in context. The sample originates from a study of blood T cell repertoires in COVID-19. Study summary: Spain, Italy and the United States supplied samples that represented acute and convalescent COVID-19. T cells, B-cell-depleted T cells, or PBMCs provided the cDNA or gDNA that served as material.

In the original workflow: Counts of nucleated cells, estimated from reference gene primer amplification, were obtained. Libraries were prepared by immunoSEQ multiplex PCR; TCRdb keeps only in-frame clonotypes and omits some of them. The DNA was the basis for D and trimming; V, J and clone size are from that table. The sample lists hundreds of thousands of clones, more than 75% occurring once. The sequenced material came from peripheral blood. The TCR comes from a woman aged 45 to 65 who had recovered from COVID-19.

CDR3 region: CASSILAGGITGELFF. CDR3 DNA: TGTGCCAGTAGTATTCTAGCGGGAGGTATTACAGGGGAGCTGTTTTTT. The chain joins TRBV19 to TRBJ2-2; 11 bases are a match to TRBD2. Trimming removed 3 bases from V and 8 bases from J; junction bases left unmatched: 8. The CDR3 runs 16 residues. Per the germline V gene, CDR1 is LNHDA and CDR2 is SQIVND (reference sequence).